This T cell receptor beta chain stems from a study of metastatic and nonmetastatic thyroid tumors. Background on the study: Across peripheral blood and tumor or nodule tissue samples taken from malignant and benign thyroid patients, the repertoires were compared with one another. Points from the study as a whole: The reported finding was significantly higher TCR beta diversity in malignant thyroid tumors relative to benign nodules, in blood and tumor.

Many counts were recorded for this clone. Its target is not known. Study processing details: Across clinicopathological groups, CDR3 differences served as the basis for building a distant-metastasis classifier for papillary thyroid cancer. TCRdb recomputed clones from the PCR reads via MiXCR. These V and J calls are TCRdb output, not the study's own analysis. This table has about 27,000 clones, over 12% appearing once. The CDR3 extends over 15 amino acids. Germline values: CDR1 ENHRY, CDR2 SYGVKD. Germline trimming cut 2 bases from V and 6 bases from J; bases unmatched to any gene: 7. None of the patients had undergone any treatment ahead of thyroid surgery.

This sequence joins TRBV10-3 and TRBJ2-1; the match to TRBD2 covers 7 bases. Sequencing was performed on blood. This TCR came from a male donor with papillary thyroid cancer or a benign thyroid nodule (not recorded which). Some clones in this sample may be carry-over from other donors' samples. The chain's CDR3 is CAISEAGVNFNEQFF. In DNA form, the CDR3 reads TGTGCCATCAGTGAGGCGGGGGTGAATTTCAATGAGCAGTTCTTC.